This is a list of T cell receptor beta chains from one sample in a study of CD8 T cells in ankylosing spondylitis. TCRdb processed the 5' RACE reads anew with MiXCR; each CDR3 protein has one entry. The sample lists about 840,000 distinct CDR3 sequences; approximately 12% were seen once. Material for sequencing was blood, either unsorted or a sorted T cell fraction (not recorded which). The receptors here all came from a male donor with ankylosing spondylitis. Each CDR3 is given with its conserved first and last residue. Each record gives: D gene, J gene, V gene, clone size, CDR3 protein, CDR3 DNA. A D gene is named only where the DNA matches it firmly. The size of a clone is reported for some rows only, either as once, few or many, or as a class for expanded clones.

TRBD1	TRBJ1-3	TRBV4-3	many	CASSQTGSGNTIYF	TGCGCCAGCAGCCAGACAGGGTCTGGAAACACCATATATTTT
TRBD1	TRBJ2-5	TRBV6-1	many	CASRKDRGFTQYF	TGTGCCAGCAGGAAGGACAGGGGTTTTACCCAGTACTTC
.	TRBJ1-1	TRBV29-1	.	CSVGKGMNTEAFF	TGCAGCGTTGGGAAAGGCATGAACACTGAAGCTTTCTTT
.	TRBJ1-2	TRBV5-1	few	CASSLDRPSGYGYTF	TGCGCCAGCAGCTTGGATCGGCCCTCGGGCTATGGCTACACCTTC
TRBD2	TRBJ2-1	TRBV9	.	CASSANPGGSYNEQFF	TGTGCCAGCAGCGCAAACCCGGGGGGCTCCTACAATGAGCAGTTCTTC
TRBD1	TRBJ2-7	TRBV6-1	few	CASSPLWGQGSEQYF	TGTGCCAGCAGCCCTCTTTGGGGACAGGGTTCCGAGCAGTACTTC
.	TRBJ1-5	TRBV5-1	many	CASSLEYPGDNQPQHF	TGCGCCAGCAGCTTGGAATACCCAGGGGACAATCAGCCCCAGCATTTT
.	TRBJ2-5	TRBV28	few	CASRDTNQETQYF	TGTGCCAGCAGGGACACAAACCAAGAGACCCAGTACTTC
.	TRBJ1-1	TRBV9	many	CASSVRPKGRNTEAFF	TGTGCCAGCAGCGTAAGGCCCAAGGGACGGAACACTGAAGCTTTCTTT
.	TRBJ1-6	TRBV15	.	CATSRDSRLGSPLHF	TGTGCCACCAGCAGAGATTCACGACTCGGATCACCCCTCCACTTT
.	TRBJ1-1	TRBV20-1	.	CSAQASQVTEAFF	TGCAGTGCCCAAGCCTCCCAGGTTACTGAAGCTTTCTTT
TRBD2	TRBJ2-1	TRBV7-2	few	CASSFVRGDSYNEQFF	TGTGCCAGCAGCTTCGTACGGGGGGACTCCTACAATGAGCAGTTCTTC
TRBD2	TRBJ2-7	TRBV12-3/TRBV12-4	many	CASSLWGTTPNKQYF	TGTGCCAGCAGTTTATGGGGGACTACACCAAACAAGCAGTACTTC
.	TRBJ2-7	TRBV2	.	CASGHALGYEQYF	TGTGCCAGCGGCCACGCGTTAGGCTACGAGCAGTACTTC
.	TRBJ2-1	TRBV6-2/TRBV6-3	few	CASRRGTYNEQFF	TGTGCCAGCAGGCGGGGAACCTACAATGAGCAGTTCTTC
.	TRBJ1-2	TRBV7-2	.	CASSLHSDYGYTF	TGTGCCAGCAGCTTACACTCAGACTATGGCTACACCTTC
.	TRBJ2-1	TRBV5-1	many	CASSLRGGEVLPYNEQFF	TGCGCCAGCAGCTTGAGGGGCGGAGAGGTCTTGCCCTACAATGAGCAGTTCTTC
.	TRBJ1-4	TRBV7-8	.	CASSLANIGRANEKLFF	TGTGCCAGCAGCTTAGCTAACATTGGACGGGCAAATGAAAAACTGTTTTTT
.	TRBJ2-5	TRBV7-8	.	CANALGAMETQYF	TGTGCCAACGCCTTAGGGGCGATGGAGACCCAGTACTTC